Listed below are T cell receptor beta chains from one sample, sequenced in a study of neurological immune-mediated disorders. TCRdb analysed the 5' RACE reads with MiXCR anew, one entry per CDR3 protein. The table shows around 53,000 distinct CDR3 sequences, with roughly 7.7% occurring only once. The sample taken for sequencing was PBMCs. All receptors derive from a woman in her 40s in good health. CDR3s include the opening cysteine and the closing phenylalanine or tryptophan. Each record gives: D gene, clone size, V gene, J gene, CDR3 length, CDR3 protein, CDR3 DNA. A D gene is named only where the DNA matches it firmly. Clone size is not always given. Where it is, it says once, few, many or a class for expanded clones.

NA,many,TRBV7-3,TRBJ2-3,14,CASSLTGSTDTQYF,TGTGCCAGCAGCTTAACGGGAAGCACAGATACGCAGTATTTT
NA,many,TRBV4-2,TRBJ2-3,14,CASSQERLSDTQYF,TGTGCCAGCAGCCAAGAACGATTATCGGATACGCAGTATTTT
NA,many,TRBV7-8,TRBJ2-5,14,CASSGSGSKETQYF,TGTGCCAGCAGCGGAAGTGGCAGTAAAGAGACCCAGTACTTC
NA,many,TRBV9,TRBJ1-2,11,CASSSGPGYTF,TGTGCCAGCAGCTCCGGACCTGGCTACACCTTC
NA,medium-sized,TRBV5-1,TRBJ1-5,14,CASSPDSFNQPQHF,TGCGCCAGCAGCCCGGACAGTTTCAATCAGCCCCAGCATTTT
NA,many,TRBV15,TRBJ2-3,14,CATSLQGGSGTQYF,TGTGCCACCAGCCTGCAGGGAGGTTCGGGTACGCAGTATTTT
NA,many,TRBV9,TRBJ2-2,15,CASSVGGVRTGELFF,TGTGCCAGCAGCGTAGGAGGGGTCCGCACCGGGGAGCTGTTTTTT
NA,many,TRBV18,TRBJ1-6,16,CASSPPGTPYNSPLHF,TGTGCCAGCTCACCACCTGGGACACCCTATAATTCACCCCTCCACTTT
NA,NA,TRBV25-1,TRBJ2-2,14,CASSEFGNTGELFF,TGTGCCAGCAGTGAATTCGGGAACACCGGGGAGCTGTTTTTT
TRBD2,many,TRBV20-1,TRBJ2-1,16,CSARDWDGGTYNEQFF,TGCAGTGCTAGAGATTGGGACGGGGGGACCTACAATGAGCAGTTCTTC
NA,many,TRBV11-2,TRBJ1-2,16,CASSFVSGGTYYGYTF,TGTGCCAGCAGCTTTGTTTCCGGGGGAACATACTATGGCTACACCTTC
NA,many,TRBV5-5,TRBJ1-2,14,CASSAPGTSYGYTF,TGTGCCAGCAGCGCACCGGGAACTAGCTATGGCTACACCTTC
TRBD1,many,TRBV6-4,TRBJ2-3,16,CASSQGTGGGTDTQYF,TGTGCCAGCAGCCAAGGAACAGGGGGTGGCACAGATACGCAGTATTTT
NA,many,TRBV12-3/TRBV12-4,TRBJ2-6,15,CASSLTNSGANVLTF,TGTGCCAGCAGCTTAACGAACTCTGGGGCCAACGTCCTGACTTTC
NA,many,TRBV10-1,TRBJ2-2,16,CASSGGFTGDTGELFF,TGCGCCAGCAGTGGGGGCTTTACCGGGGACACCGGGGAGCTGTTTTTT
TRBD1,many,TRBV7-2,TRBJ2-5,15,CASSLEGQSWETQYF,TGTGCCAGCAGCTTAGAGGGACAGTCTTGGGAGACCCAGTACTTC
TRBD2,many,TRBV3-1,TRBJ2-1,17,CASSQGYRGRIDNEQFF,TGTGCCAGCAGCCAAGGCTACCGCGGGAGGATTGACAATGAGCAGTTCTTC
TRBD1,many,TRBV10-2,TRBJ2-2,15,CASSEGTGATGELFF,TGCGCCAGCAGTGAAGGGACAGGAGCCACCGGGGAGCTGTTTTTT
NA,many,TRBV29-1,TRBJ1-2,13,CSASPGTGYGYTF,TGCAGCGCCTCCCCCGGGACGGGCTATGGCTACACCTTC
NA,many,TRBV24-1,TRBJ1-4,18,CATSDIDRRSATNEKLFF,TGTGCCACCAGTGACATTGACAGAAGGTCGGCAACTAATGAAAAACTGTTTTTT
NA,many,TRBV7-2,TRBJ1-3,15,CASSFRRFSGNTIYF,TGTGCCAGCAGCTTTCGACGGTTCTCTGGAAACACCATATATTTT
NA,many,TRBV2,TRBJ1-3,15,CASRTRSLIGNTIYF,TGTGCCAGCAGGACAAGGAGCCTAATCGGAAACACCATATATTTT
NA,many,TRBV5-1,TRBJ1-1,15,CASSYSRGGNTEAFF,TGCGCCAGCAGCTATTCCAGGGGCGGGAACACTGAAGCTTTCTTT